One sample yielded the 27 T cell receptor beta chains listed below, sequenced in a study of T cells in Graves' hyperthyroidism and ophthalmopathy. RNA transcripts gave rise to amplified TCR beta CDR3 regions. Primed by the HTBI set, a first-round RT-PCR was run on the TCR CDR3. TCRdb itself ran the multiplex PCR reads through MiXCR, one entry per CDR3 protein. The table shows some 600,000 distinct CDR3 sequences, with 11% to 15% occurring only once. Material: blood. The receptor source for this set is a woman aged 30 to 39 with Graves' hyperthyroidism that later progressed to Graves' ophthalmopathy.

This clonotype was counted a few times. The chain couples TRBV6-1 to TRBJ1-1; perhaps TRBD1 as D (5 bases). V lost 6 bases and J lost 10, with 12 bases in between. This CDR3 has 11 amino acids. CDR1 is MNHNS, CDR2 SASEGT, per germline. The CDR3, as DNA: TGTGCCAGCAGACAGGATGGTTTAGCTTTCTTT. Translation gives CASRQDGLAFF.

In its sample, this clonotype was seen a few times. The chain is built from TRBV3-1 and TRBJ2-6; 11 positions match TRBD2. The CDR3 consists of 18 residues. V lost 5 bases and J lost 4; bases outside the gene matches: 10. Germline assignment: CDR1 LGHDT and CDR2 YNNKEL (reference sequence). The CDR3 nucleotides read TGTGCCAGCAGCGCAACTAGCGGGAGCCAGGGGGGGGCCAACGTCCTGACTTTC. Amino acids: CASSATSGSQGGANVLTF.

This clonotype was detected ten times or more. The chain couples TRBV5-5 to TRBJ2-1, with D unresolved. This CDR3 contains 16 residues. Germline CDR1 SGHKS, CDR2 YYEKEE (reference sequence). The germline V and J ends were trimmed by 4 bases and 0 bases, with 14 bases remaining between them. The CDR3, as DNA: TGTGCCAGCAGCCTTTTTGTTGACGCCTCCTACAATGAGCAGTTCTTC. As protein: CASSLFVDASYNEQFF.

This chain uses TRBV10-3 with TRBJ1-1; TRBD1 might be the D (5 bases). Germline V lookup: CDR1 ENHRY, CDR2 SYGVKD. Trimming took 4 bases from V and 0 from J, leaving 9 bases between them. This CDR3 contains 14 residues. This CDR3 is CAISGGTLNTEAFF. CDR3 coding DNA: TGTGCCATCAGTGGAGGGACCTTGAACACTGAAGCTTTCTTT.

V gene TRBV10-3 combines with J gene TRBJ2-2; D might be TRBD1 (6 bases). The germline CDR1 and CDR2 sequences are ENHRY and SYGVKD. Trimming took 6 bases from V and 7 from J, leaving 15 bases between them. This CDR3 has 14 amino acids. The CDR3 coding sequence is TGTGCCATCAGCAAGGGACAATTAGGCGGGGAGCTGTTTTTT. It yields the protein CAISKGQLGGELFF.

This chain joins TRBV7-9 and TRBJ1-6; TRBD1 aligns across 9 bases. Germline lookup yields CDR1 SEHNR and CDR2 FQNEAQ (reference sequence). This CDR3 is 17 amino acids long. J lost 7 bases, V lost 1 base, and 8 bases had no gene match. CDR3: CASSLGDRDFINSPLHF. CDR3 bases: TGTGCCAGCAGCTTAGGGGACAGGGACTTTATAAATTCACCCCTCCACTTT.

This clonotype was seen ten or more times. J is TRBJ2-1 and V is TRBV6-2 or TRBV6-3; 11 bases match TRBD2. The J segment lost 0 bases and the V segment lost 2 bases, leaving 6 bases of the junction unmatched. Germline loops: CDR1 MNHEY, CDR2 SVGEGT. The CDR3 extends over 18 amino acids. The CDR3 loop is CASSYGTSGLGSYNEQFF. In DNA form, the CDR3 reads TGTGCCAGCAGTTACGGGACTAGCGGCCTGGGCTCCTACAATGAGCAGTTCTTC.

V usage is TRBV6-1 and J usage is TRBJ1-1; D perhaps matches TRBD1 (6 bases). This CDR3 is 12 amino acids long. Between the trimmed V and J ends, which lost 7 bases and 12 bases, there was a span of 18 bases. The germline gives CDR1 MNHNS, CDR2 SASEGT. DNA of the CDR3: TGTGCCAGCACCCTCGGGGCAGGGGAGACTTTCTTT. Translating gives CASTLGAGETFF.

The J gene is TRBJ1-1, the V gene TRBV7-8; D is perhaps TRBD1 (5 bases). CDR1 is SGHVS and CDR2 is FQNEAQ in the germline V gene. The CDR3 extends over 14 amino acids. Trimming removed 5 bases from V and 7 bases from J, with 17 bases in between. CDR3: CASSQPAGEIEAFF. The CDR3 bases are TGTGCCAGCAGCCAACCCGCGGGGGAAATTGAAGCTTTCTTT.

The gene calls are TRBV20-1 and TRBJ1-2, with D possibly TRBD1 on 6 matching bases. Trimming left V 0 bases short and J 4 bases short, with 12 bases between. This CDR3 spans 14 amino acids. The V gene's germline CDR1 is DFQATT and CDR2 SNEGSKA (reference sequence). CDR3 residues: CSARDNRDFYGYTF. CDR3 sequence (DNA): TGCAGTGCTAGAGATAACAGGGACTTCTATGGCTACACCTTC.

At least ten counts were recorded for this clonotype. The rearrangement joins TRBV11-3 to TRBJ1-1; 9 bases match TRBD1. The CDR3 spans 13 residues. V shed 4 bases, J shed 7 bases, and the junction held 4 bases outside the gene matches. CDR1 SGHNT and CDR2 YENEEA come from the germline V gene. The CDR3 loop reads CASSSPGQGEAFF. CDR3 in DNA: TGTGCCAGCAGCTCCCCGGGACAGGGTGAAGCTTTCTTT.

This clonotype was counted many times. The chain couples TRBV6-1 to TRBJ2-7; maybe TRBD2 (5 bases). Germline V gene sequence: CDR1 MNHNS, CDR2 SASEGT. CDR3 length: 10 amino acids. V was cut by 3 bases and J by 8 bases, with 5 bases left in between. The CDR3 sequence: CASSDGKQYF. In nucleotides, the CDR3 is TGTGCCAGCAGTGACGGGAAGCAGTACTTC.

This clonotype appeared many times. The rearrangement uses TRBV15 and TRBJ2-2; D gene uncertain. This CDR3 has 14 amino acids. The V gene's germline CDR1 is LNHNV and CDR2 YYDKDF (reference sequence). Trimming cost V 6 bases and J 0 bases, with 8 bases left between them. DNA of the CDR3: TGTGCCACCAGTTTGATCTCGAACACCGGGGAGCTGTTTTTT. As protein: CATSLISNTGELFF.

This clonotype was counted ten times or more. The CDR3 region has the DNA TGCAGCGTGGGAGGACAGGGGATCCCAGAGACCCAGTACTTC. Protein product: CSVGGQGIPETQYF. The chain has TRBV29-1 and TRBJ2-5, with 9 bases aligning to TRBD1. With 6 bases clipped from V and 4 bases from J, the junction kept 9 bases outside the gene matches. The CDR3 has 14 amino acids. The germline V gene encodes CDR1 SQVTM and CDR2 ANQGSEA.

V is TRBV7-3 and J is TRBJ2-7; 8 bases match TRBD2. CDR3 length: 13 residues. Trimming took 2 bases from V and 5 from J; bases not matched to a gene: 2. Per the germline V gene, CDR1 is SGHTA and CDR2 is FQGTGA. The CDR3 bases are TGTGCCAGCAGCTTAGGACTAGCAAACGAGCAGTACTTC. It translates to CASSLGLANEQYF. Variable domain in full (rest from reference TRBV7-3 and TRBJ2-7): GAGVSQTPSNKVTEKGKYVELRCDPISGHTALYWYRQSLGQGPEFLIYFQGTGAADDSGLPNDRFFAVRPEGSVSTLKIQRTERGDSAVYLCASSLGLANEQYFGPGTRLTVT.

The sample holds many counts of this clonotype. This sequence joins TRBV20-1 and TRBJ2-3; 7 bases fit TRBD2. Trimming cost V 0 bases and J 7 bases; bases outside gene matches: 7. Germline CDR1 is DFQATT and CDR2 is SNEGSKA (reference sequence). The CDR3 length is 14 residues. The CDR3 reads CSARDEGGLYTQYF. CDR3 in DNA: TGCAGTGCTAGAGATGAGGGAGGGTTGTATACGCAGTATTTT.

This clonotype was detected many times. The chain couples TRBV6-1 to TRBJ2-5, with 7 bases aligning to TRBD1. This CDR3 has 15 amino acids. V trimming: 5 bases; J trimming: 7 bases; junction bases outside the gene matches: 13. The germline gives CDR1 MNHNS, CDR2 SASEGT. The CDR3 DNA reads as TGTGCCAGCAGTTTAAACGACAGGGCCGGCACGACCCAGTACTTC. It encodes CASSLNDRAGTTQYF.

Comments on this clonotype: A much larger clone differs from this one at a single base, so this may be a read error. This rearrangement joins TRBV6-1 to TRBJ2-2, with no clear D. CDR1 is MNHNS and CDR2 is SASEGT in the germline V gene. Trimming removed 5 bases from V and 0 bases from J, with 13 bases in between. CDR3 length equals 16 residues. The CDR3 loop is CASSPPELPNTGELFF. The CDR3 region has the DNA TGTGCCAGCAGTCCCCCGGAACTACCGAACACCGGGGAGCTGTTTTTT.

The rearrangement uses TRBV7-3 and TRBJ2-7; TRBD2 matches 10 bases. V was pared by 4 bases and J by 5 bases, with 11 bases of the junction left unmatched. CDR3 length: 16 residues. Germline V CDR1 and CDR2: SGHTA, FQGTGA. In DNA form, the CDR3 reads TGTGCCAGCAGCTATCTAAACTTAGCGGGAGGCGACGAGCAGTACTTC. Encoded protein: CASSYLNLAGGDEQYF.

This clonotype was picked up many times. The V call is TRBV28, the J call TRBJ2-5; D may be TRBD1 or TRBD2 (5 bases each). Deletions cut 7 bases from V and 7 bases from J, with 19 bases between. The germline gives CDR1 MDHEN, CDR2 SYDVKM. The CDR3 extends over 14 amino acids. In DNA form, the CDR3 reads TGTGCCAGCATCCGGGACCGAAGGGTCGGGACCCAGTACTTC. As protein: CASIRDRRVGTQYF.

This clonotype was recorded at least ten times. The chain recombines TRBV2 with TRBJ2-5; 10 positions match TRBD2. Germline CDR1 SNHLY, CDR2 FYNNEI. With 6 bases clipped from V and 5 bases from J, the junction kept 9 bases outside the gene matches. The CDR3 loop spans 15 amino acids. In nucleotides, the CDR3 is TGTGCCAGCAGGGTAGCGGGAGGTAGCATGGAGACCCAGTACTTC. As protein: CASRVAGGSMETQYF.

CDR3 protein: CASSLIAGEFYGYTF. The CDR3 DNA reads as TGTGCCAGCAGTTTAATAGCAGGGGAGTTCTATGGCTACACCTTC. The rearrangement joins TRBV28 to TRBJ1-2, with D possibly TRBD1 on 6 matching bases. This CDR3 has 15 amino acids. Germline assignment: CDR1 MDHEN and CDR2 SYDVKM. Trimming removed 2 bases from V and 4 bases from J, with 14 bases in between.

This clonotype was found once. With a much larger clone just one base away, this may be a read error. CDR3 coding DNA: TGTGCCCACGGACAGAGCTCTCGAAACACCATATATTTT. Translation gives CAHGQSSRNTIYF. The gene calls are TRBV30 and TRBJ1-3; perhaps TRBD1 as D (6 bases). Per germline, CDR1 GTSNPN and CDR2 SVGIG (reference sequence). This CDR3 contains 13 residues.

Many counts were recorded for this clonotype. The genes are TRBV11-2 and TRBJ2-1; 7 bases agree with TRBD2. Germline V gives CDR1 SGHAT, CDR2 FQNNGV. This CDR3 is 18 amino acids long. V was pared by 0 bases and J by 3 bases, with 11 bases of the junction left unmatched. The CDR3 DNA reads as TGTGCCAGCAGCTTAGATATTCGGCGGGAGTCCGTCTACAATGAGCAGTTCTTC. This translates into CASSLDIRRESVYNEQFF.

The chain recombines TRBV7-9 with TRBJ1-6; maybe TRBD1 (5 bases). The V gene's germline CDR1 is SEHNR and CDR2 FQNEAQ (reference sequence). The CDR3 runs to 14 residues. V lost 10 bases and J lost 6, with 16 bases in between. The CDR3 DNA sequence: TGTGCCAACCCAGCGGGGCCGGGTAATTCACCCCTCCACTTT. Residues: CANPAGPGNSPLHF.

This clonotype has ten or more counts. V usage is TRBV12-3 or TRBV12-4 and J usage is TRBJ2-7, with D possibly matching TRBD2 (6 bases). The CDR3 sequence is 15 residues long. Trimming removed 1 base from V and 5 bases from J, with 15 bases in between. Here the CDR3 reads CASSLGTSSGDEQYF. For the CDR3, the DNA is TGTGCCAGCAGTTTAGGAACTAGTTCGGGGGACGAGCAGTACTTC.

This clonotype occurred many times. The chain couples TRBV24-1 to TRBJ2-1; 13 positions match TRBD2. Germline CDR1 reads KGHDR; CDR2 reads SFDVKD. The CDR3 covers 16 residues. Trimming cost V 4 bases and J 7 bases; bases outside gene matches: 6. The CDR3 spells CATSEGLAGSWNEQFF. The CDR3 DNA follows: TGTGCCACCAGTGAGGGACTAGCGGGATCTTGGAATGAGCAGTTCTTC.